This T cell receptor beta chain originates from a study of T cell responses to AZD1222 COVID-19 vaccine. Whole-study findings and limits: In the spike-specific TCR repertoire, nearly half reportedly target unmutated variant regions.

About this clone itself: Its target is not known.

Sequencing was performed with immunoSEQ multiplex PCR; in TCRdb, only in-frame clones are kept and a portion is missing. The sample has under 200,000 clones, 70% to 90% seen once. This CDR3 is built from 16 residues. Germline assignment: CDR1 LNHDA and CDR2 SQIVND (reference sequence). V trimming: 3 bases; J trimming: 4 bases; junction bases outside the gene matches: 8. This sequence joins TRBV19 and TRBJ2-3; 9 bases map to TRBD2. The specimen was peripheral blood, collected 28 days after the second AZD1222 dose. The receptor comes from an adult who received the AZD1222 COVID-19 vaccine. The CDR3 DNA follows: TGTGCCAGTAGTATCAGTAGCGGGAGAGGAGCAGATACGCAGTATTTT. Translating gives CASSISSGRGADTQYF. Combining the CDR3 with reference TRBV19 and TRBJ2-3 gives the whole variable domain DGGITQSPKYLFRKEGQNVTLSCEQNLNHDAMYWYRQDPGQGLRLIYYSQIVNDFQKGDIAEGYSVSREKKESFPLTVTSAQKNPTAFYLCASSISSGRGADTQYFGPGTRLTVL.